The 26 T cell receptor beta chains reported below all come from one sample, sequenced in a study of regulatory T cells in long-lasting Graves disease. The sample's time point: newly diagnosed GD, antithyroid drugs for less than 3 months. With RNA extracted from PBMCs as input, the TCR library was made. The TCR beta library used iRepertoire HTBI primers with Arm-PCR amplification of CDR3. A single record per CDR3 protein comes from TCRdb applying MiXCR to the multiplex PCR reads. Of under 500,000 distinct CDR3 sequences listed, about a sixth were seen once; the top ten hold approximately 12%. Another study also made use of these data, one on T cells in Graves' hyperthyroidism and ophthalmopathy.

Here the sequenced sample was peripheral blood mononuclear cells (PBMCs), taken at new diagnosis, from a patient treated with antithyroid drugs. The receptors were sampled from a woman aged 25 to 39 with Graves disease.

Comment on this clonotype: Compared with germline, one end of the junction differs, possibly owing to a read error. DNA of the CDR3: TGCGCCAGCAGCTTTTCGCGCGGGCCGAGCACAGATACGCAGTATTTT. It encodes CASSFSRGPSTDTQYF. The J gene is TRBJ2-3, the V gene TRBV11-1; D possibly corresponds to TRBD2 (5 bases). Germline V CDR1 and CDR2: SGHAT, FQDESV (reference sequence). The CDR3 covers 16 residues.

This clonotype was seen ten or more times. The rearrangement uses TRBV11-2 and TRBJ2-5; 7 bases align to TRBD1. The length of the CDR3 is 15 residues. V lost 3 bases, J lost 1 base, and 5 bases stayed unmatched. Per germline, CDR1 SGHAT and CDR2 FQNNGV. Written as DNA, the CDR3 is TGTGCCAGCAGCTTTGGGGACAGCTCCCAAGAGACCCAGTACTTC. Amino acid sequence: CASSFGDSSQETQYF.

The chain links TRBV9 to TRBJ1-4, with 7 positions matching TRBD1. The CDR3 extends over 15 amino acids. Germline loops: CDR1 SGDLS, CDR2 YYNGEE. With 4 bases clipped from V and 4 bases from J, the junction kept 7 bases outside the gene matches. The chain's CDR3 is CASSSRDSLNEKLFF. CDR3 bases: TGTGCCAGCAGCAGCCGGGACAGCCTTAATGAAAAACTGTTTTTT.

Many counts were recorded for this clonotype. The V call is TRBV10-2, the J call TRBJ1-1; the D gene is possibly TRBD1 (5 bases). CDR3 length equals 14 residues. Germline V gives CDR1 WSHSY, CDR2 SAAADI. The V and J ends lost 0 bases and 4 bases respectively, with 9 bases between them. The CDR3 reads CASSESKGSTEAFF. The CDR3 coding sequence is TGCGCCAGCAGTGAGTCGAAGGGGAGCACTGAAGCTTTCTTT.

This clonotype was counted many times. The chain has TRBV6-1 and TRBJ2-1; 10 bases are a match to TRBD2. V was clipped by 6 bases and J by 6 bases; unmatched bases: 11. Germline V CDR1 and CDR2: MNHNS, SASEGT. The CDR3 has 16 residues. CDR3 sequence: CASRRIGVAGGNEQFF. For the CDR3, the DNA is TGTGCCAGCAGACGCATCGGAGTAGCGGGAGGCAATGAGCAGTTCTTC.

This clonotype was picked up many times. The chain uses TRBV7-2 and TRBJ2-1, with a tentative D call TRBD2 (5 bases). CDR1 and CDR2 (germline): SGHTA, FQGNSA. This CDR3 region has 14 residues. V lost 4 bases and J lost 8, with 15 bases in between. The chain's CDR3 is CASSSPGRLDEQFF. The CDR3, as DNA: TGTGCCAGCAGCTCCCCGGGAAGGCTGGATGAGCAGTTCTTC.

This clonotype was observed many times. The V gene is TRBV27, the J gene TRBJ1-2, with TRBD1 matching over 7 bases. Germline loops: CDR1 MNHEY, CDR2 SMNVEV (reference sequence). The ends lost 4 bases at V and 2 bases at J; junction bases unmatched: 7. The CDR3 consists of 15 residues. The CDR3 sequence: CASSSPIQGNYGYTF. The CDR3 nucleotides read TGTGCCAGCAGTTCCCCCATACAGGGGAACTATGGCTACACCTTC.

As for this clonotype: Sequence at one end of the junction differs from germline and may be a read error. The chain has TRBV3-1 and TRBJ2-5; 7 positions match TRBD1. The germline gives CDR1 LGHDT, CDR2 YNNKEL (reference sequence). The CDR3 is 15 residues long. CDR3 bases: TGTGCCAGCAGCCATCATGACAGGGAGTTGGAGACCCAGTGCTTC. Protein product: CASSHHDRELETQCF.

To note about this clonotype: A much more abundant neighbour one base away suggests this may be a read error. The chain joins TRBV30 to TRBJ2-1; D might be TRBD2 (5 bases). Germline V lookup: CDR1 GTSNPN, CDR2 SVGIG (reference sequence). Trimming shortened V by 1 base and J by 10 bases, and 14 bases separated the two germline ends. This CDR3 spans 13 amino acids. Written as DNA, the CDR3 is TGTGCCTGGAGTGCTAGCTCCGTTGGCGAGCAGTTCTTC. Amino acid sequence: CAWSASSVGEQFF.

In its sample, this clonotype was seen many times. This rearrangement joins TRBV6-6 to TRBJ2-7; D uncertain. Trimming removed 0 bases from V and 0 bases from J, with 12 bases in between. Germline CDR1 and CDR2: MNHNY and SVGAGI (reference sequence). CDR3 size: 16 residues. CDR3 nucleotide sequence: TGTGCCAGCAGTTACTCCCTAGGCGGTCTCTCCTACGAGCAGTACTTC. Its protein product is CASSYSLGGLSYEQYF.

This clonotype came up many times. The gene calls are TRBV7-2 and TRBJ1-1; tentative D call: TRBD1 (6 bases). The V end was cut by 5 bases, the J end by 0 bases, with 16 bases between. This CDR3 is 16 amino acids long. Germline CDR1 SGHTA, CDR2 FQGNSA. This CDR3 is CASSLEGRGLNTEAFF. Here the CDR3 DNA reads TGTGCCAGCAGCCTGGAGGGGAGGGGGTTGAACACTGAAGCTTTCTTT.

CDR3 region: CASSPASLAGPYNEQFF. The CDR3 region has the DNA TGCGCCAGCAGCCCGGCCTCCCTAGCGGGACCCTACAATGAGCAGTTCTTC. V gene TRBV4-3 combines with J gene TRBJ2-1, with 9 bases identical to TRBD2. V trimming: 4 bases; J trimming: 2 bases; junction bases outside the gene matches: 9. Germline V gene sequence: CDR1 LGHNA, CDR2 YSLEER. The CDR3 contains 17 residues.

The rearrangement uses TRBV5-1 and TRBJ2-2; unclear D gene. V shed 4 bases and J shed 7 bases, with 14 bases lying between them. The CDR3 loop spans 14 amino acids. Germline CDR1 and CDR2: SGHRS and YFSETQ. The CDR3 spells CASSPIKQVGELFF. The CDR3 DNA follows: TGCGCCAGCAGCCCTATTAAGCAGGTCGGGGAGCTGTTTTTT.

The chain uses TRBV7-8 and TRBJ2-1; possible D gene TRBD2, 6 bases. Deletions cut 5 bases from V and 0 bases from J, with 17 bases between. The CDR3 contains 17 residues. The V gene's germline CDR1 is SGHVS and CDR2 FQNEAQ. Written as DNA, the CDR3 is TGTGCCAGCAGCCCTTTCTGGGACGGGAGCTCCTACAATGAGCAGTTCTTC. Encoded protein: CASSPFWDGSSYNEQFF. Complete variable domain (other parts from reference TRBV7-8 and TRBJ2-1): GAGVSQSPRYKVAKRGQDVALRCDPISGHVSLFWYQQALGQGPEFLTYFQNEAQLDKSGLPSDRFFAERPEGSVSTLKIQRTQQEDSAVYLCASSPFWDGSSYNEQFFGPGTRLTVL.

This clonotype has a count of ten or more. The rearrangement joins TRBV2 to TRBJ1-5; D remains unclear. This CDR3 comprises 14 residues. Trimming removed 4 bases at V and 0 bases at J, with 7 bases between. Germline CDR1 and CDR2: SNHLY and FYNNEI. This CDR3 reads CASSGSYSNQPQHF. As DNA, the CDR3 is TGTGCCAGCAGTGGGTCCTATAGCAATCAGCCCCAGCATTTT.

This clonotype occurred many times. The gene calls are TRBV6-2 or TRBV6-3 and TRBJ2-5, with D hard to call. The CDR3 loop spans 16 amino acids. Germline V gene sequence: CDR1 MNHEY, CDR2 SVGEGT. The V end was cut by 6 bases, the J end by 2 bases, with 19 bases between. CDR3 in amino acids: CASSDLRRVVQETQYF. The CDR3 nucleotides read TGTGCCAGCAGCGACCTAAGAAGGGTTGTACAAGAGACCCAGTACTTC.

This clonotype was seen ten or more times. The gene calls are TRBV7-6 and TRBJ2-1; D ambiguous. Germline lookup yields CDR1 SGHVS and CDR2 FNYEAQ. This CDR3 comprises 16 residues. The V end was cut by 5 bases, the J end by 4 bases, with 18 bases between. The CDR3, as DNA: TGTGCCAGCAGCCCTCGGATGTCGCCGGTTTACAATGAGCAGTTCTTC. Its translation is CASSPRMSPVYNEQFF.

This clonotype was picked up many times. This sequence joins TRBV4-2 and TRBJ2-7; D possibly corresponds to TRBD2 (6 bases). The CDR3 loop spans 15 amino acids. From germline, CDR1 is LGHNA and CDR2 YNFKEQ. Deletions cut 5 bases from V and 0 bases from J, with 14 bases between. The CDR3 nucleotides read TGTGCCAGCAGCTTAGAGGAGGGCCTCTCCTACGAGCAGTACTTC. As protein: CASSLEEGLSYEQYF.

V is TRBV7-9 and J is TRBJ2-3, with 8 nucleotides matching TRBD2. Germline V gene data show CDR1 as SEHNR and CDR2 as FQNEAQ (reference sequence). V dropped 6 bases and J dropped 1; count of bases not matched to a gene: 15. This CDR3 is built from 18 residues. This CDR3 reads CASSWWTGIAGRTDTQYF. As DNA, the CDR3 is TGTGCCAGCAGTTGGTGGACCGGGATAGCGGGGCGCACAGATACGCAGTATTTT.

This clonotype was counted only a few times. This rearrangement joins TRBV10-3 to TRBJ1-4; TRBD1 matches at 10 bases. J was trimmed by 8 bases and V by 0 bases; bases with no gene match: 3. The CDR3 covers 15 residues. The germline V gene encodes CDR1 ENHRY and CDR2 SYGVKD. CDR3 region: CAISESGQGREKLFF. DNA of the CDR3: TGTGCCATCAGTGAGTCGGGACAGGGGCGCGAAAAACTGTTTTTT.

The CDR3 reads CASSDAPGLGSIGQFF. CDR3 in DNA: TGTGCCAGCAGTGACGCTCCGGGACTAGGGTCCATTGGGCAGTTCTTC. The chain has TRBV6-1 and TRBJ2-1; 8 nucleotides match TRBD2. Germline-derived CDR1 and CDR2 are MNHNS and SASEGT. The CDR3 is made up of 16 amino acids. The ends lost 3 bases at V and 12 bases at J; junction bases unmatched: 16.

This clonotype was counted many times. The chain employs TRBV29-1 and TRBJ1-4; perhaps TRBD1 as D (6 bases). The CDR3 extends over 17 amino acids. Germline CDR1 reads SQVTM; CDR2 reads ANQGSEA. Between the trimmed V and J ends, which lost 6 bases and 3 bases, there was a span of 23 bases. The chain's CDR3 is CSVDGGSVPNSNEKLFF. CDR3 in DNA: TGCAGCGTCGACGGGGGCAGCGTCCCCAATTCTAATGAAAAACTGTTTTTT.

The table lists this clonotype with a few counts. V gene TRBV20-1 combines with J gene TRBJ1-1, with unresolved D. The CDR3 is 13 residues long. Trimming pared 3 bases from V and 9 bases from J, leaving 17 bases between. Germline V gene data show CDR1 as DFQATT and CDR2 as SNEGSKA (reference sequence). The DNA of the CDR3 is TGCAGTGCTAGGGGGTTGTACCTCACCCAAGCTTTCTTT. Protein product: CSARGLYLTQAFF.

The table lists this clonotype with many counts. The J gene is TRBJ2-1, the V gene TRBV6-2 or TRBV6-3; 7 nucleotides line up with TRBD2. Looked up from germline, CDR1 is MNHEY and CDR2 is SVGEGT. Losses at the gene ends were 7 bases for V and 4 bases for J; bases not matched to a gene: 7. The CDR3 totals 14 residues. The CDR3: CASTGDYRYNEQFF. The CDR3 nucleotides are TGTGCCAGCACGGGGGACTATCGTTACAATGAGCAGTTCTTC.

This clonotype has a count of ten or more. CDR3 bases: TGCGCCAGCAGCTTGGCGGGCCACACTGAAGCTTTCTTT. This gives the protein CASSLAGHTEAFF. The gene calls are TRBV5-1 and TRBJ1-1; D call uncertain. This CDR3 region has 13 residues. Germline CDR1 reads SGHRS; CDR2 reads YFSETQ. Trimming stripped 0 bases from V and 3 bases from J, with 6 bases between. The whole variable domain, filled in from reference TRBV5-1 and TRBJ1-1, reads KAGVTQTPRYLIKTRGQQVTLSCSPISGHRSVSWYQQTPGQGLQFLFEYFSETQRNKGNFPGRFSGRQFSNSRSEMNVSTLELGDSALYLCASSLAGHTEAFFGQGTRLTVV.

This clonotype was counted at least ten times. The chain has TRBV2 and TRBJ2-5, with 14 bases aligning to TRBD2. Germline V gene lookup returns CDR1 SNHLY and CDR2 FYNNEI. There are 16 residues in the CDR3. Trimming cost V 6 bases and J 5 bases; bases outside gene matches: 8. The chain's CDR3 is CASSTGTSGRSETQYF. CDR3 coding DNA: TGTGCCAGCAGCACCGGGACTAGCGGGAGATCGGAGACCCAGTACTTC.